Sequencing of this TCR beta chain was carried out in a study of identifying expanded T cells in peripheral blood. V shed 0 bases and J shed 3 bases, with 3 bases lying between them. CDR1 is MNHNS, CDR2 SASEGT, per germline. The CDR3 totals 12 residues. Profiled with immunoSEQ multiplex PCR; TCRdb holds only in-frame clones, not every one. The sample records over 100,000 clones, 88% being singletons. The sequenced sample consisted of blood. The chain couples TRBV6-1 to TRBJ2-7; D is unclear. The receptor was derived from a person aged 18 to 70 in good health. CDR3 sequence reads: CASSEAGYEQYF. For the CDR3, the DNA is TGTGCCAGCAGTGAAGCCGGCTACGAGCAGTACTTC.